This T cell receptor beta chain is drawn from a study of T cells expressing NK-cell markers. Study background: Sorted CD3+CD56+NKG2C+, CD3+CD56+NKG2C- and CD3+CD56-NKG2C+ T cells provided the TCR beta repertoires. Sequencing covered eight donors, seven HCMV-seropositive and one seronegative.

The V gene's germline CDR1 is MNHEY and CDR2 SVGEGT. The CDR3 runs to 14 residues. Study-level results: Whether the expanded NKG2C+ T cell clones recognized HCMV remained unclear. Several of the donors also had these clonotypes leading their CD3+CD56-NKG2C+ fraction.

Points on this clonotype: Its antigen is not known.

For each CDR3 protein, TCRdb gives one entry from its re-call of the 5' RACE reads, without DNA. Seen in this sample are 140,000 to 150,000 distinct CDR3 sequences; the ten most common clones hold approximately 12%. Source material: blood T cells: a sorted CD56 or NKG2C T cell subset, CD4+ or CD8+ T cells, or bulk PBMC T cells (not recorded which). V usage is TRBV6-2 or TRBV6-3 and J usage is TRBJ2-7; TCRdb proposes TRBD1, but this gene call is untestable without DNA. This TCR came from a young man in good health. CDR3 amino acids: CASSAGTLVYEQYF.